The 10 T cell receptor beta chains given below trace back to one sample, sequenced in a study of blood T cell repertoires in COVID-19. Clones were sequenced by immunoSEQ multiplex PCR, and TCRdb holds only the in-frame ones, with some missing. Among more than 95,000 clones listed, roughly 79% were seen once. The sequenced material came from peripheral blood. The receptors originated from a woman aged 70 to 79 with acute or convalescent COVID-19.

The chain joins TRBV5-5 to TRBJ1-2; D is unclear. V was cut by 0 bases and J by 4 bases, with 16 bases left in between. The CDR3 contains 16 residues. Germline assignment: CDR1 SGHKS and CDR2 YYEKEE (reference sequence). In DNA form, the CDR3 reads TGTGCCAGCAGCTTGGCTCTTGCTACTTCTGGCTATGGCTACACCTTC. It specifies CASSLALATSGYGYTF.

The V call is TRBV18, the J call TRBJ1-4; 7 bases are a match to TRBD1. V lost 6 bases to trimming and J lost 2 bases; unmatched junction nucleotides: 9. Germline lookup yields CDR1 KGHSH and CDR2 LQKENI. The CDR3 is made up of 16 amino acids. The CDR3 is CASSLDREPTNEKLFF. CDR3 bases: TGTGCCAGCTCGTTAGACAGGGAACCGACTAATGAAAAACTGTTTTTT. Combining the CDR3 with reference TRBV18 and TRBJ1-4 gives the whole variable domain NAGVMQNPRHLVRRRGQEARLRCSPMKGHSHVYWYRQLPEEGLKFMVYLQKENIIDESGMPKERFSAEFPKEGPSILRIQQVVRGDSAAYFCASSLDREPTNEKLFFGSGTQLSVL.

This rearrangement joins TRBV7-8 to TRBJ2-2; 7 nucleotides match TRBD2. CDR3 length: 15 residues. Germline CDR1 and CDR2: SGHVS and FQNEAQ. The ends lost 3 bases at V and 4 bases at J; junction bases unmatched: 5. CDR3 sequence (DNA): TGTGCCAGCAGCTTGGGGGGGGTGAGCACCGGGGAGCTGTTTTTT. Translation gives CASSLGGVSTGELFF.

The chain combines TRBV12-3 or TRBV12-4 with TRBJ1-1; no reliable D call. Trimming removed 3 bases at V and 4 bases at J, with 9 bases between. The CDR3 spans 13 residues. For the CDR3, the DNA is TGTGCCAGCAGTTTGGGCAGTACCACTGAAGCTTTCTTT. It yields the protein CASSLGSTTEAFF.

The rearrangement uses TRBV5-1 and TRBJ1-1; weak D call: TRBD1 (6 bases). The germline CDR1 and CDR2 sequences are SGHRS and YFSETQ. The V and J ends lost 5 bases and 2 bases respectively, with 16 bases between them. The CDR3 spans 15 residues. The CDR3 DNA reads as TGCGCCAGCAGTTCACCGACAGGCTCCAACACTGAAGCTTTCTTT. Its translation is CASSSPTGSNTEAFF. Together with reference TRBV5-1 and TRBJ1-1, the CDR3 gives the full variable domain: KAGVTQTPRYLIKTRGQQVTLSCSPISGHRSVSWYQQTPGQGLQFLFEYFSETQRNKGNFPGRFSGRQFSNSRSEMNVSTLELGDSALYLCASSSPTGSNTEAFFGQGTRLTVV.

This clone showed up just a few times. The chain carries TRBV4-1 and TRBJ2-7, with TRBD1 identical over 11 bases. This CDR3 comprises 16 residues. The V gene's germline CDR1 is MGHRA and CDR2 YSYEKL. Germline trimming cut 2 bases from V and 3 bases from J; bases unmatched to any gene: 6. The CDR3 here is CASSQSLGTGGYEQYF. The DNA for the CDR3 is TGCGCCAGCAGCCAATCTTTGGGGACAGGGGGCTACGAGCAGTACTTC.

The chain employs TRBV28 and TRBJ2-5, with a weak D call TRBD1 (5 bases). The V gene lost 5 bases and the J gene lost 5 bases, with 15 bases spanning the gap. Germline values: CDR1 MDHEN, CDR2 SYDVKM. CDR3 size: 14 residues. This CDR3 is CASSEDTGRETQYF. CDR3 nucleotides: TGTGCCAGCAGTGAGGACACTGGGCGTGAGACCCAGTACTTC.

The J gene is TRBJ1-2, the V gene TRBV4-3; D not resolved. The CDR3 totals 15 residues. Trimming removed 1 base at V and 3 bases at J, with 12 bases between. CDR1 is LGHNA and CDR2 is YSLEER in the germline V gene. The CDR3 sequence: CASSQGAGTYYGYTF. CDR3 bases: TGCGCCAGCAGCCAAGGAGCAGGTACATACTATGGCTACACCTTC.

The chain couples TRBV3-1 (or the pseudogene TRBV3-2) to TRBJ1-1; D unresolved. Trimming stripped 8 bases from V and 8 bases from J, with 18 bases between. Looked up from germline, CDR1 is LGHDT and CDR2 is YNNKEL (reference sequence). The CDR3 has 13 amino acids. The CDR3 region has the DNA TGTGCCAGCGGAGCCAGTCGGTTGCCAGAAGCTTTCTTT. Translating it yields CASGASRLPEAFF.

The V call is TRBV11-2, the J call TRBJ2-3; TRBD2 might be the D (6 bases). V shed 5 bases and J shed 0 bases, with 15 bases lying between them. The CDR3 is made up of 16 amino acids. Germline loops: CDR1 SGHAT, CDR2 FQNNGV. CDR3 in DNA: TGTGCCAGCAGCGCGAGGGTAGCGGCTAGCACAGATACGCAGTATTTT. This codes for CASSARVAASTDTQYF.